The sequence of this T cell receptor (beta chain) was determined in a study of blood T cells in healthy people across ages (dated by TCRdb to 2015 to 2017). Background for the entire study: In model experiments, template switching captured roughly one uniquely barcoded TCR beta cDNA molecule for every two T cells. Using the same blood draw, the study looked at two additional independent replicas of 1 million unique cDNA reads for two donors, one aged 18 to 29 and the other aged 80 or older. The donors were divided into four age groups: young (average around 15 years), middle-aged (over 35), aged (around 59) and long-lived (82). Age-related changes in TCR beta repertoire diversity were measured in the study by deep sequencing normalized with unique cDNA molecular identifiers. To avoid experimental bias, donors of different ages were spread randomly across the sequencing lanes. On the study overall, not on this receptor specifically: Total diversity estimates from one million sequenced T cells were considered lower bounds and underestimates. Donor CMV infection status was unknown, potentially confounding age-related changes in expanded clonotypes. Observed TCR beta diversity per million T cells fell roughly linearly with age, and a significant reduction was already apparent by age approximately 40. The percentage of naive T cells measured by flow cytometry correlated strongly with observed TCR beta diversity. Compared with the aged group, the long-lived group had more naive CD4+ T cells, fewer expanded clones and increased TCR diversity, a pattern suggesting age selection. Conclusive comparison of naive and antigen-experienced compartments was prevented by the profiling of bulk unsorted PBMCs.

Concerning this clonotype itself: No antigen is known for it. Compared with germline, one end of the junction differs, possibly owing to a read error.

The germline V gene (reference sequence) gives CDR1 as SEHNR and CDR2 as FQNEAQ. The CDR3 goes from the cysteine to the phenylalanine over 12 residues. Only the CDR3 DNA stays, 36 bases, in frame from base 1. Receptor libraries were prepared by 5' RACE. A second roughly 6 to 11 cycle PCR used a sample-barcoded 5' primer and a J-beta primer mix. Each TCR beta cDNA molecule received a unique molecular identifier from a template-switch 5' adaptor carrying 12 random nucleotides. At least 3 million CDR3-containing paired-end reads were obtained from each sample. First-strand cDNA synthesis was performed from all RNA using the Mint cDNA synthesis kit, with priming by a TRBC-specific oligonucleotide. All cDNA was treated with uracil-DNA glycosylase and then went through a first 18-cycle PCR with the universal primers M1SS and BC2_uni_R. The original methods were these. For normalization, 1 million high-quality reads were randomly selected from each sample, with every read carrying a distinct molecular identifier. Reads with shared molecular identifiers were discarded instead of being binned into consensus sequences. MiTCR, run with a Q25 quality threshold and the strictest error-elimination algorithm, handled CDR3 identification, clonotype clustering and error correction. Lower-bound total TCR beta diversity was estimated with a nonparametric unseen species model using Euler transformation. TCRdb ran its own pipeline on the public reads, namely fastp trimming at Q25 and MiXCR clone calling, and kept in-frame beta chains. Identical CDR3 protein sequences are pooled into one entry, listed with their most common genes and DNA. The authors' filters were not applied to this entry. The sample contains around 1,800,000 distinct CDR3 sequences, about two fifths of them found a single time. The ten top clones hold roughly 23% of the sample.

The roughly 39 donors, aged roughly 6 to 90 years, were systemically healthy Caucasian individuals from Russia. Each donor gave about 9.7 milliliters of peripheral blood, drawn into EDTA-treated Vacutainer tubes. Ficoll-Paque density-gradient centrifugation was used to isolate PBMCs, with at least 6 million per sample. Total RNA was extracted from PBMCs with Trizol reagent, with at least 5.5 micrograms obtained per sample. For every donor, flow cytometry on a PBMC aliquot measured the percentage of naive CD45RAhigh/CD27high T cells. Input material: blood. The clonotype originates from a human donor in good health. The chain is assembled from TRBV7-9 and TRBJ2-7; TRBD1 could be the D gene, as 6 bases match. DNA sequence: TGTTCCAGCAGCCAAACAGGGTACGAGCAGTACTTC. It is translated as CSSSQTGYEQYF.